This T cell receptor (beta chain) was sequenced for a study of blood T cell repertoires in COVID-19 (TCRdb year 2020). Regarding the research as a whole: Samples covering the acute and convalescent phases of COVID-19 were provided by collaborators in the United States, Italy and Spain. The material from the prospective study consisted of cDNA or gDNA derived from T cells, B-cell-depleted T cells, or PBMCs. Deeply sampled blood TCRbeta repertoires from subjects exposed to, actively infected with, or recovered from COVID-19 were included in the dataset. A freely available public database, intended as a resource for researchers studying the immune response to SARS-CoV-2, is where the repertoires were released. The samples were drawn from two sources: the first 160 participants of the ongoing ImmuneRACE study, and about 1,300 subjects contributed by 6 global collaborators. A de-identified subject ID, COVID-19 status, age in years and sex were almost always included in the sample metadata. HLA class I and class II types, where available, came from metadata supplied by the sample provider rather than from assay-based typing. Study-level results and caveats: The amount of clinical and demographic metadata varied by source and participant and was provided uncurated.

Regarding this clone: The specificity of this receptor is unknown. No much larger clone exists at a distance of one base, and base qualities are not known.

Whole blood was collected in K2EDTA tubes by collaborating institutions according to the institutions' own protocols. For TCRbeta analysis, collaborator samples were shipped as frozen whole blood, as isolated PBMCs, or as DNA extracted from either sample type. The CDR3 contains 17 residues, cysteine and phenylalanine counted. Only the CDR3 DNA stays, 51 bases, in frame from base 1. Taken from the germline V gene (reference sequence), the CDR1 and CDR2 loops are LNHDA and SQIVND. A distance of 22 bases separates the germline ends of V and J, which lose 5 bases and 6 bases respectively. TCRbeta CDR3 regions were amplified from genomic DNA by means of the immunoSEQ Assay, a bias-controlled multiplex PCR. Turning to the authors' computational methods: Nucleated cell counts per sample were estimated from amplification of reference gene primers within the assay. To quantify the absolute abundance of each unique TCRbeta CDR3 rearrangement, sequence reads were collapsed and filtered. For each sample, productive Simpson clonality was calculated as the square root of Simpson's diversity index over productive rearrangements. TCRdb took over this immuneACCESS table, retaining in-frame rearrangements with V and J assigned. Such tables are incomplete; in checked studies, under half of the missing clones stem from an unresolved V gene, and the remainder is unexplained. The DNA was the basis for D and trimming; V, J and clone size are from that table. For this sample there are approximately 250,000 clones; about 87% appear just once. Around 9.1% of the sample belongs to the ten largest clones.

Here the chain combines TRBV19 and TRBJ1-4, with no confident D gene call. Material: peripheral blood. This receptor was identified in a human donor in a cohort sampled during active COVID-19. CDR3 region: CASSPSSVRRLYEKLFF. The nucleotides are TGTGCCAGTAGTCCATCCTCGGTGAGGAGACTATATGAAAAACTGTTTTTT.